These 32 T cell receptor beta chains share one sample of origin, sequenced in a study of blood T cells in healthy people across ages. The use of a sample-barcoded 5' primer and a J-beta primer mix characterized a second PCR of about 6 to 11 cycles. TCRdb called the 5' RACE reads again in MiXCR, with one record for every CDR3 protein. The sample yields more than 900,000 distinct CDR3 sequences, just under 30% seen once. In addition, the sample was reused for a study of T cells of mothers and their children.

Specimen: blood. The receptors were gathered from a woman aged 35 to 49 in good health.

This clonotype has more than one count but fewer than ten. The gene calls are TRBV15 and TRBJ1-5, with 8 bases that match TRBD1. This CDR3 is built from 15 residues. V lost 4 bases and J lost 3; bases outside the gene matches: 5. CDR1 and CDR2 (germline): LNHNV, YYDKDF (reference sequence). The CDR3 region has the DNA TGTGCCACCAGCAAATCGGACAGGGCCAATCAGCCCCAGCATTTT. This sequence encodes CATSKSDRANQPQHF. The complete variable domain, with remaining parts taken from reference TRBV15 and TRBJ1-5, reads DAMVIQNPRYQVTQFGKPVTLSCSQTLNHNVMYWYQQKSSQAPKLLFHYYDKDFNNEADTPDNFQSRRPNTSFCFLDIRSPGLGDTAMYLCATSKSDRANQPQHFGDGTRLSIL.

Concerning this clonotype itself: The junction departs from germline at one end; a sequencing error may be responsible. The chain couples TRBV29-1 to TRBJ2-2, with D perhaps matching TRBD1 or TRBD2 (6 bases each). This CDR3 is built from 14 residues. The germline V gene has CDR1 SQVTM and CDR2 ANQGSEA. CDR3 DNA: TGCAGCGTTGACGGGGGCCGAAACACCGGGGAGCTGGTGTTT. This encodes CSVDGGRNTGELVF.

To note about this clonotype: A much more abundant neighbour one base away suggests this may be a read error. The chain recombines TRBV7-8 with TRBJ1-1; possibly TRBD1 for D (6 bases). V lost 4 bases and J 7 bases, leaving 13 bases between the germline ends. CDR3 length: 13 amino acids. Germline CDR1 is SGHVS and CDR2 is FQNEAQ. This chain's CDR3 is CASSSGQFIEAFF. The CDR3 bases are TGTGCCAGCAGCTCCGGACAGTTCATTGAAGCTTTCTTT.

About this clonotype itself: A much larger clone lies a single base off, so this may be a read error. The V and J genes are TRBV7-3 and TRBJ2-3; D is perhaps TRBD2 (6 bases). The V and J ends lost 6 bases and 6 bases respectively, with 19 bases between them. The germline V gene has CDR1 SGHTA and CDR2 FQGTGA. This CDR3 has 15 amino acids. The DNA for the CDR3 is TGTGCCAGCAGTTCGGGACTCCAGTTTGGGGATACGCAGTATTTT. Protein sequence: CASSSGLQFGDTQYF.

There are a few counts of this clonotype. The CDR3 coding sequence is TGTGCCAGCAGCAAGCGGACAGGAGGAGCTTTCTTT. As protein: CASSKRTGGAFF. The chain carries TRBV12-3 or TRBV12-4 and TRBJ1-1; TRBD1 agrees at 7 bases. J gave up 10 bases and V 6 bases, and 8 bases lay outside the gene matches. The CDR3 loop spans 12 amino acids.

This clonotype was recorded many times. The rearrangement links TRBV12-3 or TRBV12-4 to TRBJ1-1; D ambiguous. The CDR3 has 13 residues. V dropped 7 bases and J dropped 2 bases, with 11 bases sitting between them. In DNA form, the CDR3 reads TGTGCCAGCACCCTACTCGGCAACACTGAAGCTTTCTTT. As protein: CASTLLGNTEAFF.

This clonotype was seen many times. The chain employs TRBV24-1 and TRBJ2-3; D gene uncertain. This CDR3 spans 15 amino acids. Germline V lookup: CDR1 KGHDR, CDR2 SFDVKD. The V end lost 3 bases, the J end lost 2 bases, and 11 bases lay between the germline ends. The CDR3 sequence is CATSDRIRNTDTQYF. The DNA of the CDR3 is TGTGCCACCAGTGATCGAATCAGGAACACAGATACGCAGTATTTT.

This clonotype was picked up a small number of times. The chain recombines TRBV29-1 with TRBJ2-3; no definite D call. The CDR3 runs 11 residues. Germline-derived CDR1 and CDR2 are SQVTM and ANQGSEA. Trimming removed 6 bases at V and 0 bases at J, with 4 bases between. As DNA, the CDR3 is TGCAGCGTGGTCAGCACAGATACGCAGTATTTT. Amino acids: CSVVSTDTQYF.

Of note for this clonotype: An end of the junction differs from the germline gene, which may be a read error. This chain links TRBV19 with TRBJ2-7; D is unresolved. The end of the DNA fits TRBJ2-5 better, so the J call may be wrong. From germline, CDR1 is LNHDA and CDR2 SQIVND (reference sequence). The CDR3 consists of 13 residues. CDR3 bases: TGTGCCGGTAGTATTTACAGCTTAGAGACCCAGTACTTC. This translates into CAGSIYSLETQYF.

The chain links TRBV27 to TRBJ1-1, with D tentatively TRBD1 (6 bases). Germline CDR1 reads MNHEY; CDR2 reads SMNVEV (reference sequence). The CDR3 is 15 amino acids. V shed 6 bases and J shed 6 bases, with 20 bases lying between them. The CDR3 nucleotides read TGTGCCAGCAGCTTTACCCTGACAGAGGGGGCTGAAGCTTTCTTT. Its translation is CASSFTLTEGAEAFF.

This clonotype was detected a few times. This chain links TRBV7-2 with TRBJ1-2; 7 bases fit TRBD1. The V gene's germline CDR1 is SGHTA and CDR2 FQGNSA. The junction had 8 bases not matched to a gene; V was cut back by 7 bases and J by 0 bases. The CDR3 is 15 amino acids. In DNA form, the CDR3 reads TGTGCCAGCACCCCCACAGGGGCTTCTAACTATGGCTACACCTTC. It specifies CASTPTGASNYGYTF.

V gene TRBV20-1 combines with J gene TRBJ2-5, with 11 nucleotides matching TRBD1. Trimming at V came to 5 bases and at J to 11 bases, leaving 16 bases not matched to a gene. Germline V gene lookup returns CDR1 DFQATT and CDR2 SNEGSKA (reference sequence). The CDR3 consists of 15 residues. The CDR3 DNA sequence: TGCAGTGCTGTGGGGCAACCGGGACAGGGGGGGGAGCAGTACTTC. This encodes CSAVGQPGQGGEQYF.

Details on this clonotype: At one boundary the junction diverges from the germline segment, which might be a read error. CDR3 amino acids: CANSFGGLLSTDTQYF. The CDR3 bases are TGTGCCAACAGCTTCGGGGGACTATTATCCACAGATACGCAGTATTTT. The chain has TRBV7-9 and TRBJ2-3, with 7 bases identical to TRBD2. The CDR3 loop spans 16 amino acids. Germline V gene lookup returns CDR1 SEHNR and CDR2 FQNEAQ (reference sequence).

The chain has TRBV19 and TRBJ1-1, with unresolved D. The V gene lost 3 bases and the J gene lost 3 bases, with 11 bases spanning the gap. The CDR3 is made up of 14 amino acids. Germline V lookup: CDR1 LNHDA, CDR2 SQIVND (reference sequence). The CDR3 DNA sequence: TGTGCCAGTAGTATTCCTCTCAAGGACACTGAAGCTTTCTTT. This codes for CASSIPLKDTEAFF.

The gene calls are TRBV21-1 and TRBJ2-5; the table names TRBD1, a call not compared with the DNA. TRBV21-1 is deemed a pseudogene. The CDR3 length is 19 residues. CDR3: CASSGSGTGVRRGGETQYF. The CDR3 DNA follows: TGTGCCAGCAGCGGATCCGGGACAGGGGTGAGGAGAGGGGGAGAGACCCAGTACTTC.

This clonotype was found many times. This chain uses TRBV5-1 with TRBJ2-5, with 11 bases matching TRBD2. Germline V gives CDR1 SGHRS, CDR2 YFSETQ. The trim removed 1 base at V and 5 bases at J, leaving 4 bases unmatched. The CDR3 has 15 amino acids. The CDR3 DNA sequence: TGCGCCAGCAGCTTGCGGGCTAGCGGGAGGGAGACCCAGTACTTC. This encodes CASSLRASGRETQYF. Full variable domain (outside the CDR3, taken from reference TRBV5-1 and TRBJ2-5): KAGVTQTPRYLIKTRGQQVTLSCSPISGHRSVSWYQQTPGQGLQFLFEYFSETQRNKGNFPGRFSGRQFSNSRSEMNVSTLELGDSALYLCASSLRASGRETQYFGPGTRLLVL.

CDR3 sequence: CSAARGGDTQYF. DNA for the CDR3: TGCAGTGCGGCCCGAGGAGGGGACACCCAGTACTTC. The chain joins TRBV20-1 to TRBJ2-5, with a possible D match to TRBD2 (6 bases). The length of the CDR3 is 12 residues. V lost 6 bases, J lost 8 bases, and 16 bases lay in between. The V gene's germline CDR1 is DFQATT and CDR2 SNEGSKA (reference sequence).

This clonotype was seen many times. The chain joins TRBV5-1 to TRBJ2-7; 9 positions match TRBD2. The germline gives CDR1 SGHRS, CDR2 YFSETQ. Losses at the gene ends were 4 bases for V and 2 bases for J; bases not matched to a gene: 7. The CDR3 totals 15 residues. CDR3 loop: CASSRQTSGPYEQYF. The CDR3 bases are TGCGCCAGCAGCCGTCAGACTAGCGGACCCTACGAGCAGTACTTC.

As for this clonotype: One end of the junction does not line up with germline, which may come from a read error. This chain uses TRBV7-7 with TRBJ2-5; 12 nucleotides agree with TRBD1. The CDR3 contains 14 residues. The germline V gene encodes CDR1 SSHAT and CDR2 FNYEAQ (reference sequence). The DNA for the CDR3 is TGTGCTAGCAGCAAGGGACAGGGGGCAGAGACCCAGTACTTC. It codes for CASSKGQGAETQYF.

This chain joins TRBV5-1 and TRBJ2-1; D possibly corresponds to TRBD1 (6 bases). With 4 bases removed from V and 15 bases from J, the gap between germline ends came to 23 bases. Germline V CDR1 and CDR2: SGHRS, YFSETQ. The CDR3 covers 14 residues. CDR3 nucleotide sequence: TGCGCCAGCAGCGACGGCAGGGGCCGCGACCCCCCGTTCTTC. Translated: CASSDGRGRDPPFF.

This clonotype turned up a few times. This chain links TRBV19 with TRBJ2-7; TRBD2 matches 9 bases. The CDR3 covers 14 residues. V shed 6 bases, J shed 3 bases, and the junction held 6 bases outside the gene matches. The germline CDR1 and CDR2 sequences are LNHDA and SQIVND (reference sequence). CDR3 nucleotides: TGTGCCAGTAGGCCGACTAGCGGAAGCTACGAGCAGTACTTC. Translated: CASRPTSGSYEQYF. Full variable domain (rest looked up from reference TRBV19 and TRBJ2-7): DGGITQSPKYLFRKEGQNVTLSCEQNLNHDAMYWYRQDPGQGLRLIYYSQIVNDFQKGDIAEGYSVSREKKESFPLTVTSAQKNPTAFYLCASRPTSGSYEQYFGPGTRLTVT.

V usage is TRBV9 and J usage is TRBJ1-1, with a possible D match to TRBD1 (6 bases). This CDR3 spans 15 amino acids. The V and J ends lost 4 bases and 5 bases respectively, with 18 bases between them. Per the germline V gene, CDR1 is SGDLS and CDR2 is YYNGEE. The CDR3 sequence is CASSTNAGVGTEAFF. CDR3 bases: TGTGCCAGCAGCACCAACGCAGGGGTTGGGACTGAAGCTTTCTTT. The full variable domain, rest sourced from reference TRBV9 and TRBJ1-1, is DSGVTQTPKHLITATGQRVTLRCSPRSGDLSVYWYQQSLDQGLQFLIQYYNGEERAKGNILERFSAQQFPDLHSELNLSSLELGDSALYFCASSTNAGVGTEAFFGQGTRLTVV.

The V call is TRBV5-1, the J call TRBJ2-1, with D possibly matching TRBD1 (5 bases). Trimming stripped 3 bases from V and 10 bases from J, with 14 bases between. This CDR3 is built from 13 residues. The germline V gene has CDR1 SGHRS and CDR2 YFSETQ. The CDR3 is CASSSRGDLEQFF. The CDR3 coding sequence is TGCGCCAGCAGCTCAAGGGGCGACTTGGAGCAGTTCTTC. The full variable domain, in which reference TRBV5-1 and TRBJ2-1 provide the parts outside the CDR3, is KAGVTQTPRYLIKTRGQQVTLSCSPISGHRSVSWYQQTPGQGLQFLFEYFSETQRNKGNFPGRFSGRQFSNSRSEMNVSTLELGDSALYLCASSSRGDLEQFFGPGTRLTVL.

This clonotype was observed many times. This chain links TRBV29-1 with TRBJ2-3; D call uncertain. The length of the CDR3 is 13 residues. Germline V gives CDR1 SQVTM, CDR2 ANQGSEA. The V and J ends lost 4 bases and 4 bases respectively, with 12 bases between them. The CDR3 nucleotides read TGCAGCGTTGCGCAGACGAGTGCAGATACGCAGTATTTT. This gives the protein CSVAQTSADTQYF.

The rearrangement links TRBV7-8 to TRBJ2-1; 16 bases match TRBD2. The CDR3 runs to 19 residues. Germline V CDR1 and CDR2: SGHVS, FQNEAQ. J was trimmed by 0 bases and V by 2 bases; bases with no gene match: 4. The CDR3, as DNA: TGTGCCAGCAGCTTACAGGGGACTAGCGGGGGGGCCTCCTACAATGAGCAGTTCTTC. Its protein product is CASSLQGTSGGASYNEQFF.

The table lists this clonotype with a count of one. Since no conserved phenylalanine or tryptophan closes the CDR3, a read error is the likely cause. This chain joins TRBV6-6 and TRBJ2-7; 8 bases map to TRBD1. With 6 bases clipped from V and 2 bases from J, the junction kept 3 bases outside the gene matches. Germline assignment: CDR1 MNHNY and CDR2 SVGAGI (reference sequence). This CDR3 is 13 amino acids long. CDR3 nucleotides: TGTGCCAGCAGACCGGACAGGGCCTACGAGCAGTACTGC. Translating gives CASRPDRAYEQYC.

V is TRBV5-1 and J is TRBJ2-3; either TRBD1 or TRBD2 may supply D (5 bases each). Germline CDR1 reads SGHRS; CDR2 reads YFSETQ. The V end was cut by 1 base, the J end by 4 bases, with 22 bases between. This CDR3 region has 18 residues. In DNA, the CDR3 is TGCGCCAGCAGCTTGTGGGAGCTAGGGGCAGCCGGGTCAGATACGCAGTATTTT. Its translation: CASSLWELGAAGSDTQYF. Full variable domain (missing parts from reference TRBV5-1 and TRBJ2-3): KAGVTQTPRYLIKTRGQQVTLSCSPISGHRSVSWYQQTPGQGLQFLFEYFSETQRNKGNFPGRFSGRQFSNSRSEMNVSTLELGDSALYLCASSLWELGAAGSDTQYFGPGTRLTVL.

The chain recombines TRBV4-1 with TRBJ2-7; D gene uncertain. With 0 bases removed from V and 0 bases from J, the gap between germline ends came to 6 bases. This CDR3 has 14 amino acids. The germline gives CDR1 MGHRA, CDR2 YSYEKL. Here the CDR3 DNA reads TGCGCCAGCAGCCAAGATATGAGCTCCTACGAGCAGTACTTC. The encoded protein is CASSQDMSSYEQYF.

This clonotype was counted many times. This chain connects TRBV9 to TRBJ2-3; D is possibly TRBD1 (6 bases). CDR1 SGDLS and CDR2 YYNGEE come from the germline V gene. Trimming pared 3 bases from V and 4 bases from J, leaving 15 bases between. This CDR3 contains 15 residues. The CDR3 protein is CASSDAGVISDTQYF. The CDR3 DNA reads as TGTGCCAGCAGCGACGCAGGGGTAATTTCAGATACGCAGTATTTT.

In DNA, the CDR3 is TGTGCCAGCAGCTTAGCGCTAGGGGAGAGCAATGAGCAGTTCTTC. Its protein product is CASSLALGESNEQFF. The chain joins TRBV7-2 to TRBJ2-1; either TRBD1 or TRBD2 may supply D (5 bases each). The CDR3 spans 15 residues. V was pared by 0 bases and J by 6 bases, with 12 bases between. From germline, CDR1 is SGHTA and CDR2 FQGNSA.

This clonotype occurred once. The rearrangement uses TRBV24-1 and TRBJ2-2; TRBD1 might be the D (6 bases). Trimming removed 3 bases at V and 4 bases at J, with 11 bases between. CDR3 length: 15 amino acids. Germline V gene data show CDR1 as KGHDR and CDR2 as SFDVKD. CDR3 sequence reads: CATSDPTGSTGELFF. Here the CDR3 DNA reads TGTGCCACCAGTGATCCGACAGGATCCACCGGGGAGCTGTTTTTT.

The gene calls are TRBV7-2 and TRBJ1-1, with D tentatively TRBD1 (5 bases). The CDR3 loop spans 15 amino acids. Germline V gene sequence: CDR1 SGHTA, CDR2 FQGNSA. Trimming left V 2 bases short and J 4 bases short, with 14 bases between. The CDR3 is CASSLISIRGTEAFF. As DNA, the CDR3 is TGTGCCAGCAGCTTAATCTCCATAAGGGGCACTGAAGCTTTCTTT.